The 29 T cell receptor beta chains below come from one sample, sequenced in a study of OX40 agonist ivuxolimab in advanced cancers. Profiled with immunoSEQ multiplex PCR; TCRdb holds only in-frame clones, not every one. The repertoire holds approximately 59,000 clones, with about 87% as singletons. The sequences come from CD4+ or CD8+ T cells sorted from blood, collected in a trial of the OX40 agonist ivuxolimab. The receptors derive from an adult with an advanced solid tumor such as melanoma, head and neck, liver or kidney cancer.

The chain couples TRBV5-6 to TRBJ2-7; TRBD1 aligns across 8 bases. Germline V gene lookup returns CDR1 SGHDT and CDR2 YYEEEE. This CDR3 is built from 12 residues. The V gene end was trimmed by 5 bases and the J gene end by 6 bases; junction bases not matched to a gene: 4. The CDR3 DNA reads TGTGCCAGCAGGGATGGACAGGGCGAGCAGTACTTC. It codes for CASRDGQGEQYF.

The chain is built from TRBV6-1 and TRBJ2-7; 11 bases agree with TRBD1. The germline gives CDR1 MNHNS, CDR2 SASEGT. J gave up 4 bases and V 8 bases, and 4 bases lay outside the gene matches. CDR3 length equals 13 residues. In nucleotides, the CDR3 is TGTGCCAGCCACGGACAGGGGGCTTACGAGCAGTACTTC. This gives the protein CASHGQGAYEQYF.

The chain carries TRBV9 and TRBJ2-3, with a weak D call TRBD2 (6 bases). From germline, CDR1 is SGDLS and CDR2 YYNGEE. V was trimmed by 0 bases and J by 3 bases, leaving 11 bases between them. This CDR3 is built from 15 residues. CDR3 protein: CASSVGGTGTDTQYF. CDR3 sequence (DNA): TGTGCCAGCAGCGTAGGCGGGACGGGTACAGATACGCAGTATTTT.

This clone was detected only a few times. V usage is TRBV7-8 and J usage is TRBJ2-7; tentative D call: TRBD2 (5 bases). The germline V gene has CDR1 SGHVS and CDR2 FQNEAQ. The CDR3 extends over 15 amino acids. V lost 4 bases to trimming and J lost 1 base, with 14 bases between them. The CDR3 nucleotides are TGTGCCAGCAGCTCTAGCATAGAGGGATCCTACGAGCAGTACTTC. Translating it yields CASSSSIEGSYEQYF.

V and J are TRBV19 and TRBJ2-5, with 9 bases that match TRBD1. The CDR3 has 14 residues. The germline V gene encodes CDR1 LNHDA and CDR2 SQIVND (reference sequence). V shed 5 bases, J shed 5 bases, and the junction held 6 bases outside the gene matches. CDR3 sequence (DNA): TGTGCCAGTAGTTCCGGGACAGGGTGGGAGACCCAGTACTTC. It is translated as CASSSGTGWETQYF. The whole variable domain, remainder taken from reference TRBV19 and TRBJ2-5, is DGGITQSPKYLFRKEGQNVTLSCEQNLNHDAMYWYRQDPGQGLRLIYYSQIVNDFQKGDIAEGYSVSREKKESFPLTVTSAQKNPTAFYLCASSSGTGWETQYFGPGTRLLVL.

This clone was found once. This rearrangement joins TRBV9 to TRBJ1-3, with a tentative D call TRBD1 (5 bases). The V end lost 6 bases, the J end lost 8 bases, and 18 bases lay between the germline ends. In germline, CDR1 is SGDLS, CDR2 YYNGEE. This CDR3 contains 14 residues. CDR3: CASTLNNRRDTIYF. The CDR3 nucleotides are TGTGCCAGCACCCTTAACAACAGGAGAGACACCATATATTTT.

This sequence joins TRBV10-3 and TRBJ2-2, with TRBD1 as a possible D gene (5 bases). Trimming left V 4 bases short and J 1 base short, with 7 bases between. The germline V gene has CDR1 ENHRY and CDR2 SYGVKD. The CDR3 spans 14 residues. As DNA, the CDR3 is TGTGCCATCAGTGCAGGGTTGAACACCGGGGAGCTGTTTTTT. It codes for CAISAGLNTGELFF.

The rearrangement uses TRBV18 and TRBJ1-3; D not resolved. Trimming pared 0 bases from V and 2 bases from J, leaving 8 bases between. Germline CDR1 KGHSH, CDR2 LQKENI. CDR3 length equals 15 residues. CDR3 sequence reads: CASSPPSWAGNTIYF. CDR3 in DNA: TGTGCCAGCTCACCACCGTCGTGGGCTGGAAACACCATATATTTT.

The V gene is TRBV5-1, the J gene TRBJ2-7, with 9 bases fitting TRBD2. Trimming at V came to 4 bases and at J to 3 bases, leaving 5 bases not matched to a gene. The CDR3 contains 14 residues. Germline V CDR1 and CDR2: SGHRS, YFSETQ. The CDR3 nucleotides are TGCGCCAGCAGCCCCCGGACTAGCGACTACGAGCAGTACTTC. It translates to CASSPRTSDYEQYF.

The chain uses TRBV30 and TRBJ2-3, with D hard to call. This CDR3 region has 12 residues. CDR1 GTSNPN and CDR2 SVGIG come from the germline V gene (reference sequence). With 3 bases removed from V and 2 bases from J, the gap between germline ends came to 6 bases. Here the CDR3 DNA reads TGTGCCTGGAGCCGGACCACAGATACGCAGTATTTT. Amino acids: CAWSRTTDTQYF.

This chain connects TRBV7-3 to TRBJ1-6; D remains ambiguous. Between the trimmed V and J ends, which lost 1 base and 5 bases, there was a span of 6 bases. CDR1 is SGHTA, CDR2 FQGTGA, per germline. The CDR3 covers 14 residues. CDR3 DNA: TGTGCCAGCAGCTTAAGGCAGAATAATTCACCCCTCCACTTT. This sequence encodes CASSLRQNNSPLHF.

This clone has more than one count but fewer than ten. The chain recombines TRBV5-5 with TRBJ2-1; tentatively, D is TRBD2 (5 bases). There are 12 residues in the CDR3. Germline-derived CDR1 and CDR2 are SGHKS and YYEKEE (reference sequence). V gave up 3 bases and J gave up 9 bases, with 10 bases separating them. CDR3 sequence reads: CASSSRGTEQFF. The CDR3 bases are TGTGCCAGCAGCTCACGGGGTACTGAGCAGTTCTTC.

J is TRBJ2-3 and V is TRBV21-1; TRBD2, as called in the table, went unchecked against the DNA. TRBV21-1 has pseudogene status. The CDR3 contains 15 residues. CDR3 in DNA: TGTGCCAGCAGCAAAGAAGCCTGCTCCACAGATACGCAGTATTTT. Its protein is CASSKEACSTDTQYF.

This chain uses TRBV30 with TRBJ1-3; no reliable D call. The CDR3 is made up of 13 amino acids. Trimming stripped 4 bases from V and 0 bases from J, with 7 bases between. Germline loops: CDR1 GTSNPN, CDR2 SVGIG (reference sequence). In DNA form, the CDR3 reads TGTGCCTGGAATTCCGCCTCTGGAAACACCATATATTTT. Residues: CAWNSASGNTIYF. Complete variable domain (other parts from reference TRBV30 and TRBJ1-3): SQTIHQWPATLVQPVGSPLSLECTVEGTSNPNLYWYRQAAGRGLQLLFYSVGIGQISSEVPQNLSASRPQDRQFILSSKKLLLSDSGFYLCAWNSASGNTIYFGEGSWLTVV.

The rearrangement links TRBV11-2 to TRBJ2-2; D is perhaps TRBD1 or TRBD2 (6 bases each). CDR3 length equals 15 residues. Germline V gives CDR1 SGHAT, CDR2 FQNNGV. Trimming cost V 6 bases and J 0 bases, with 11 bases left between them. The CDR3 region is CASRRGATNTGELFF. CDR3 nucleotide sequence: TGTGCCAGCAGAAGGGGGGCGACGAACACCGGGGAGCTGTTTTTT.

The V and J genes are TRBV29-1 and TRBJ2-5, with 7 bases that match TRBD2. Trimming cost V 4 bases and J 4 bases; bases outside gene matches: 6. This CDR3 has 13 residues. Germline values: CDR1 SQVTM, CDR2 ANQGSEA. CDR3 sequence: CSVGLGGGETQYF. The CDR3 DNA reads as TGCAGCGTTGGCCTCGGCGGGGGAGAGACCCAGTACTTC.

The chain is built from TRBV28 and TRBJ2-5; either TRBD1 or TRBD2 may supply D (6 bases each). Trimming pared 10 bases from V and 1 base from J, leaving 10 bases between. This CDR3 comprises 12 residues. Germline V gene sequence: CDR1 MDHEN, CDR2 SYDVKM. Here the CDR3 reads CATRGLQETQYF. CDR3 nucleotides: TGTGCCACCCGGGGGCTCCAAGAGACCCAGTACTTC.

This clone occurred once. V gene TRBV28 combines with J gene TRBJ1-5; D may be TRBD1 (5 bases). V dropped 2 bases and J dropped 5 bases, with 10 bases sitting between them. The CDR3 has 14 amino acids. Germline V lookup: CDR1 MDHEN, CDR2 SYDVKM. The CDR3, as DNA: TGTGCCAGCAGTTTAGGGGCCATCGATCAGCCCCAGCATTTT. It is translated as CASSLGAIDQPQHF.

V usage is TRBV2 and J usage is TRBJ2-2, with 11 bases lining up with TRBD2. V gave up 11 bases and J gave up 6 bases; unmatched junction bases: 5. CDR3 size: 13 residues. The germline CDR1 and CDR2 sequences are SNHLY and FYNNEI. The CDR3 bases are TGTGCCGGGGGACTAGCGGACCCCGGGGAGCTGTTTTTT. It is translated as CAGGLADPGELFF.

The rearrangement uses TRBV5-6 and TRBJ2-7; D not resolved. The germline V gene encodes CDR1 SGHDT and CDR2 YYEEEE. V lost 0 bases and J lost 2, with 6 bases in between. The CDR3 covers 13 residues. CDR3 in DNA: TGTGCCAGCAGCTTGGAGGTGGCCTACGAGCAGTACTTC. It yields the protein CASSLEVAYEQYF.

The genes are TRBV5-5 and TRBJ1-3; D remains ambiguous. This CDR3 spans 15 amino acids. The V gene lost 4 bases and the J gene lost 0 bases, with 11 bases spanning the gap. CDR1 and CDR2 from the germline V gene are SGHKS and YYEKEE (reference sequence). Written as DNA, the CDR3 is TGTGCCAGCAGCATGACGACGTACTCTGGAAACACCATATATTTT. This gives the protein CASSMTTYSGNTIYF. Drawing the rest from reference TRBV5-5 and TRBJ1-3, the complete variable domain is DAGVTQSPTHLIKTRGQQVTLRCSPISGHKSVSWYQQVLGQGPQFIFQYYEKEERGRGNFPDRFSARQFPNYSSELNVNALLLGDSALYLCASSMTTYSGNTIYFGEGSWLTVV.

V and J are TRBV7-2 and TRBJ2-5, with unresolved D. CDR1 is SGHTA, CDR2 FQGNSA, per germline. The CDR3 contains 14 residues. V was clipped by 5 bases and J by 11 bases, with 21 bases between them. CDR3 region: CASSRPGEPLEQYF. CDR3 in DNA: TGTGCCAGCAGCCGACCTGGGGAACCTTTGGAGCAGTACTTC.

The chain has TRBV7-8 and TRBJ2-3; D is unresolved. The germline V and J ends were trimmed by 1 base and 5 bases, with 10 bases remaining between them. Germline V CDR1 and CDR2: SGHVS, FQNEAQ. The CDR3 sequence is 14 residues long. The CDR3 bases are TGTGCCAGCAGCTTAGAAGTGGGGAAAGATACGCAGTATTTT. Translation gives CASSLEVGKDTQYF.

The chain recombines TRBV28 with TRBJ2-3; D not resolved. Deletions cut 6 bases from V and 4 bases from J, with 20 bases between. In germline, CDR1 is MDHEN, CDR2 SYDVKM. This CDR3 is built from 16 residues. CDR3 in amino acids: CASSQFGGSMADTQYF. DNA for the CDR3: TGTGCCAGCAGCCAATTTGGCGGAAGTATGGCAGATACGCAGTATTTT.

This clone was observed a single time. The rearrangement links TRBV6-4 to TRBJ1-1; 7 nucleotides match TRBD1. The germline CDR1 and CDR2 sequences are MRHNA and SNTAGT. J lost 2 bases, V lost 7 bases, and 7 bases had no gene match. CDR3 length: 14 amino acids. The CDR3 sequence is CASIPGTDNTEAFF. CDR3 nucleotides: TGTGCCAGCATTCCCGGGACAGATAACACTGAAGCTTTCTTT.

The chain recombines TRBV4-2 with TRBJ1-6; maybe TRBD1 (6 bases). The length of the CDR3 is 17 residues. V gave up 1 base and J gave up 13 bases, with 23 bases separating them. From germline, CDR1 is LGHNA and CDR2 YNFKEQ. The CDR3 loop is CASSQVTGGRGSRPLHF. The DNA of the CDR3 is TGTGCCAGCAGCCAAGTCACGGGTGGCAGGGGCTCGCGGCCCCTCCACTTT.

This clone was counted once. The chain uses TRBV6-5 and TRBJ1-4; D possibly corresponds to TRBD1 (5 bases). Germline assignment: CDR1 MNHEY and CDR2 SVGAGI. Trimming removed 2 bases at V and 11 bases at J, with 12 bases between. The CDR3 runs 13 residues. In DNA, the CDR3 is TGTGCCAGCAGTTACGGCTCCCGGGGGAAACTGTTTTTT. Its translation is CASSYGSRGKLFF.

The rearrangement links TRBV7-3 to TRBJ2-3, with D uncertain. Germline V gene lookup returns CDR1 SGHTA and CDR2 FQGTGA. V was cut by 3 bases and J by 1 base, with 11 bases left in between. The CDR3 is 15 amino acids. The CDR3 nucleotides read TGTGCCAGCAGCTTCGGTCGAGGAGGCACAGATACGCAGTATTTT. Amino acids: CASSFGRGGTDTQYF.

CDR3 coding DNA: TGCGCCAGCAGCTTGGAGCGGGCCTACGAGCAGTACTTC. Its protein product is CASSLERAYEQYF. The chain carries TRBV5-1 and TRBJ2-7, with D possibly matching TRBD2 (6 bases). In germline, CDR1 is SGHRS, CDR2 YFSETQ. V was trimmed by 0 bases and J by 2 bases, leaving 6 bases between them. The CDR3 totals 13 residues.